This TCR beta chain was sequenced in a study of tumor-infiltrating lymphocytes in glioblastoma multiforme. Three nested ARM-PCR rounds with V-beta and C-beta primers built TCRB libraries. Unique molecular identifiers were not described for the libraries. TCRdb re-called the multiplex PCR reads with MiXCR, one entry per CDR3 protein. Here the sample spans 8,500 to 10,000 distinct CDR3 sequences, 65% to 75% being singletons. Trimming pared 5 bases from V and 9 bases from J, leaving 20 bases between. Germline V CDR1 and CDR2: SGHAT, FQNNGV. The CDR3 consists of 15 residues. J is TRBJ2-1 and V is TRBV11-2, with D unresolved. Sequences were obtained from brain tumor tissue. This receptor was taken from a male donor with glioblastoma. The chain's CDR3 is CASSPRLGDGGEQFF. The CDR3 coding sequence is TGTGCCAGCAGCCCCCGGCTAGGCGACGGTGGTGAGCAGTTCTTC. Complete variable domain (other parts from reference TRBV11-2 and TRBJ2-1): EAGVAQSPRYKIIEKRQSVAFWCNPISGHATLYWYQQILGQGPKLLIQFQNNGVVDDSQLPKDRFSAERLKGVDSTLKIQPAKLEDSAVYLCASSPRLGDGGEQFFGPGTRLTVL.